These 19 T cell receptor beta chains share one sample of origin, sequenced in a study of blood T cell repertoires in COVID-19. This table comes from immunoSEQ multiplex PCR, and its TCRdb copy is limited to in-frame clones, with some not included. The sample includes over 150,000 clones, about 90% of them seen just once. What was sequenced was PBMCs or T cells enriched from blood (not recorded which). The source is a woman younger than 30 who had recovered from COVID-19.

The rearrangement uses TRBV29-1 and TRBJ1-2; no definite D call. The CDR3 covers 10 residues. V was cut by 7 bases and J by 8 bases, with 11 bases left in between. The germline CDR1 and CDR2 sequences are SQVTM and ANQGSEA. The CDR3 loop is CSASAGGYTF. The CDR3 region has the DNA TGCAGCGCATCCGCGGGCGGCTACACCTTC.

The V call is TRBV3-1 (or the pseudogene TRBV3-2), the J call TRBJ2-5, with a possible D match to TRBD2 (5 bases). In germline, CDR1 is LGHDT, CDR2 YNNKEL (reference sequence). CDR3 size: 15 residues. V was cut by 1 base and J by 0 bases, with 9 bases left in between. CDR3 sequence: CASSQGGGYQETQYF. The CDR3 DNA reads TGTGCCAGCAGCCAAGGTGGAGGTTACCAAGAGACCCAGTACTTC.

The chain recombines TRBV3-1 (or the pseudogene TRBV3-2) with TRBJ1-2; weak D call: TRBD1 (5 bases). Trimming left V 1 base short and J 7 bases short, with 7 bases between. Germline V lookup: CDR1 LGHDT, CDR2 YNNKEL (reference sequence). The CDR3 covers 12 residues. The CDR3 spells CASSQVGAGYTF. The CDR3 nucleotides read TGTGCCAGCAGCCAAGTTGGGGCTGGCTACACCTTC.

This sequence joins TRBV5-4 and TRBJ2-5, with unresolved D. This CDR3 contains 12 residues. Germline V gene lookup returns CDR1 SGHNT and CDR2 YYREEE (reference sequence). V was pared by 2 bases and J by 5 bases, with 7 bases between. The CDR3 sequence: CASSFGPETQYF. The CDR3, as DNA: TGTGCCAGCAGCTTTGGGCCCGAGACCCAGTACTTC.

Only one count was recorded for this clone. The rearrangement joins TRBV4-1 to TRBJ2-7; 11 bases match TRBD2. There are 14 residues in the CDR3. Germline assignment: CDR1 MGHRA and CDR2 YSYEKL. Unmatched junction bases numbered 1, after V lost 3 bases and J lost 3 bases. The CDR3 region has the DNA TGCGCCAGCAGCCATAGCGGGAGGGTCTACGAGCAGTACTTC. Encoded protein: CASSHSGRVYEQYF.

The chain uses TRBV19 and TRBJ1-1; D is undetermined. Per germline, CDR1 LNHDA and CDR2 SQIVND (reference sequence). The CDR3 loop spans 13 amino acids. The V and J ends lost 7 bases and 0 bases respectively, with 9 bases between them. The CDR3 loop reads CASTRLLNTEAFF. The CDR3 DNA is TGTGCCAGTACTAGGTTACTGAACACTGAAGCTTTCTTT.

CDR3 in DNA: TGTGCCAGCAGTCCATCATTCGGGGGGAACACTGAAGCTTTCTTT. Amino acid sequence: CASSPSFGGNTEAFF. This chain connects TRBV7-9 to TRBJ1-1, with D possibly being TRBD1 (5 bases). Germline CDR1 is SEHNR and CDR2 is FQNEAQ (reference sequence). The V gene lost 6 bases and the J gene lost 1 base, with 15 bases spanning the gap. CDR3 size: 15 residues.

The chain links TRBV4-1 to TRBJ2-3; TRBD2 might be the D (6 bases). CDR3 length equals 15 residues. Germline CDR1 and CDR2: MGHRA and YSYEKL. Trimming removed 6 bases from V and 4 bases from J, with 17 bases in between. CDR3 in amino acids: CASSSLGGIADTQYF. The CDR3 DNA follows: TGCGCCAGCAGTTCGTTAGGAGGGATCGCAGATACGCAGTATTTT.

The CDR3 protein is CASSLSRGLEQFF. CDR3 in DNA: TGTGCCAGCAGTTTATCCAGGGGGCTTGAGCAGTTCTTC. The rearrangement joins TRBV12-3 or TRBV12-4 to TRBJ2-1, with TRBD1 matching 8 bases. This CDR3 has 13 residues. The trim removed 2 bases at V and 9 bases at J, leaving 3 bases unmatched.

The CDR3 DNA follows: TGTGCCAGCACCACTGCAAATCGACAGGATCTCTATGGCTACACCTTC. This codes for CASTTANRQDLYGYTF. This chain links TRBV28 with TRBJ1-2; D may be TRBD1 (6 bases). The CDR3 totals 16 residues. V was shortened by 7 bases and J by 4 bases, with 22 bases between the two germline ends. Germline values: CDR1 MDHEN, CDR2 SYDVKM.

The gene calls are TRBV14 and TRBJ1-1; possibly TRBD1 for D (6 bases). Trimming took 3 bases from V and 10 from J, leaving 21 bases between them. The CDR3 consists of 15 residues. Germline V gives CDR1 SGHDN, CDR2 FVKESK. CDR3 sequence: CASSQAGQSICGAFF. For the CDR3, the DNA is TGTGCCAGCAGCCAGGCCGGACAGTCGATTTGCGGAGCTTTCTTT. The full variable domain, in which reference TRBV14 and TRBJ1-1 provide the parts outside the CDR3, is EAGVTQFPSHSVIEKGQTVTLRCDPISGHDNLYWYRRVMGKEIKFLLHFVKESKQDESGMPNNRFLAERTGGTYSTLKVQPAELEDSGVYFCASSQAGQSICGAFFGQGTRLTVV.

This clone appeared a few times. Here the CDR3 DNA reads TGTGCCAGCAGCCCCCGACTAGCGGGAGGATCCTACGAGCAGTACTTC. It is translated as CASSPRLAGGSYEQYF. The J gene is TRBJ2-7, the V gene TRBV11-2; 13 positions match TRBD2. The CDR3 runs to 16 residues. The V and J ends lost 5 bases and 1 base, in that order; junction bases with no gene match: 5. Germline V CDR1 and CDR2: SGHAT, FQNNGV.

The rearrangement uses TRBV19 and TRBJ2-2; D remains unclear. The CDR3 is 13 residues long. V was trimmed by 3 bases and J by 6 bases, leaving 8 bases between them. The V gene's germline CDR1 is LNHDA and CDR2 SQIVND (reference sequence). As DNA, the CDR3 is TGTGCCAGTAGTATCGGGTGGGCCGGGGAGCTGTTTTTT. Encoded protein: CASSIGWAGELFF. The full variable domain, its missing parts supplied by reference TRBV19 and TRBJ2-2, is DGGITQSPKYLFRKEGQNVTLSCEQNLNHDAMYWYRQDPGQGLRLIYYSQIVNDFQKGDIAEGYSVSREKKESFPLTVTSAQKNPTAFYLCASSIGWAGELFFGEGSRLTVL.

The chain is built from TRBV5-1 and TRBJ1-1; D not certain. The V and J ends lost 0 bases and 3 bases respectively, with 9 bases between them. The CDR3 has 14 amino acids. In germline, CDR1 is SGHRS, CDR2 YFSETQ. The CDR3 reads CASSLEGGDTEAFF. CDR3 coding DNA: TGCGCCAGCAGCTTGGAGGGCGGGGACACTGAAGCTTTCTTT.

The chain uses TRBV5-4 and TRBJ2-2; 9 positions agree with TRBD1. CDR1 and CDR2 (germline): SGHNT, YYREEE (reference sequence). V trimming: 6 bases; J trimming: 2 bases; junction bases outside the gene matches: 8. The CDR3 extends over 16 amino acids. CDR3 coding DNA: TGTGCCAGCAACATGGCGGGACAGGGTAACACCGGGGAGCTGTTTTTT. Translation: CASNMAGQGNTGELFF.

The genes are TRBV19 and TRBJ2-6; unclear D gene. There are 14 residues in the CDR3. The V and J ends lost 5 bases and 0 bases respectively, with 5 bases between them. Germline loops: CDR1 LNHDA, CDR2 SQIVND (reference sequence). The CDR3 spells CASSLSSGANVLTF. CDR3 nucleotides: TGTGCCAGTAGTCTTTCCTCTGGGGCCAACGTCCTGACTTTC. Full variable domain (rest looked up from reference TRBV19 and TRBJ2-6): DGGITQSPKYLFRKEGQNVTLSCEQNLNHDAMYWYRQDPGQGLRLIYYSQIVNDFQKGDIAEGYSVSREKKESFPLTVTSAQKNPTAFYLCASSLSSGANVLTFGAGSRLTVL.

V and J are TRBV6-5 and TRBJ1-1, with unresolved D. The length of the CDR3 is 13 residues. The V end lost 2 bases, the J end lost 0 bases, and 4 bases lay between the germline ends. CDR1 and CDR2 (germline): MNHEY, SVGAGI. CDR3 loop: CASSYILNTEAFF. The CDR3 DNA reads TGTGCCAGCAGTTACATATTGAACACTGAAGCTTTCTTT.

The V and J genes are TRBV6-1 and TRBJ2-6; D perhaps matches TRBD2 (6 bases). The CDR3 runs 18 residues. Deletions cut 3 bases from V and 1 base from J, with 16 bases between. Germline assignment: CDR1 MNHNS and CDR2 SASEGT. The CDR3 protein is CASSDDGGSASGANVLTF. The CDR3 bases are TGTGCCAGCAGTGACGATGGGGGGTCAGCATCTGGGGCCAACGTCCTGACTTTC.

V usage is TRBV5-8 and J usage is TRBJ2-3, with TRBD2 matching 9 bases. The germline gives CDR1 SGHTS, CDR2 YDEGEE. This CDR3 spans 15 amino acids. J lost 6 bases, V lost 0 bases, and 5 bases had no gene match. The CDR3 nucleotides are TGTGCCAGCAGCTTGGGCGGGGGGGAACCCGATACGCAGTATTTT. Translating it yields CASSLGGGEPDTQYF. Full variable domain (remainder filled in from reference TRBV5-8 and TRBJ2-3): EAGVTQSPTHLIKTRGQQATLRCSPISGHTSVYWYQQALGLGLQFLLWYDEGEERNRGNFPPRFSGRQFPNYSSELNVNALELEDSALYLCASSLGGGEPDTQYFGPGTRLTVL.